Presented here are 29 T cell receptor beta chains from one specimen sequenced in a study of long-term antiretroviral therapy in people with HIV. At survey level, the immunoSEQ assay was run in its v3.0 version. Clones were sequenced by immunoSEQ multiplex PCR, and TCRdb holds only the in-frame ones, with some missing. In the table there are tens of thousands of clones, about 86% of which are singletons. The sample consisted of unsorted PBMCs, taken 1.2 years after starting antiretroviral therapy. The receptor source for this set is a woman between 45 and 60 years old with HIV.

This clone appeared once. This CDR3 reads CASSVTSGGMDTQYF. The CDR3, as DNA: TGCGCCAGCAGCGTTACTAGCGGGGGGATGGATACGCAGTATTTT. The V call is TRBV4-1, the J call TRBJ2-3; TRBD2 agrees at 12 bases. The length of the CDR3 is 15 residues. Germline CDR1 is MGHRA and CDR2 is YSYEKL. Unmatched junction bases numbered 6, after V lost 5 bases and J lost 6 bases.

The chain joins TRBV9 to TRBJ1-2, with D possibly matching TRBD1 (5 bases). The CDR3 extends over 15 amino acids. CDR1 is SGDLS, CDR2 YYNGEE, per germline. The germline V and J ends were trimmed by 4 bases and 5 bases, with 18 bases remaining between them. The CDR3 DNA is TGTGCCAGCAGCATCAGGGACCTCGGGGCGTATGGCTACACCTTC. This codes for CASSIRDLGAYGYTF.

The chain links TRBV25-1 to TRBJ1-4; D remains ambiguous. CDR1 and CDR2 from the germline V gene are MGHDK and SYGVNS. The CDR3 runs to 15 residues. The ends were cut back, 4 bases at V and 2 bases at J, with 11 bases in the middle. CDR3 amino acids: CASSGLEPTNEKLFF. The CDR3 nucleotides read TGTGCCAGCAGTGGGCTCGAACCTACTAATGAAAAACTGTTTTTT.

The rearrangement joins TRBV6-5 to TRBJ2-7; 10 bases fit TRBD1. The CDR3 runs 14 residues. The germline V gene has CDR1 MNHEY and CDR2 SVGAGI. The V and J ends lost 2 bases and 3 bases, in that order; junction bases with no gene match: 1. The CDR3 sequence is CASSYGQGGYEQYF. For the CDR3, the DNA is TGTGCCAGCAGTTACGGACAGGGGGGCTACGAGCAGTACTTC.

The CDR3 loop reads CAWSGDLNYGYTF. CDR3 bases: TGTGCCTGGTCAGGGGACCTTAACTATGGCTACACCTTC. The chain has TRBV30 and TRBJ1-2; D is possibly TRBD1 (6 bases). The V and J ends lost 5 bases and 1 base respectively, with 11 bases between them. This CDR3 contains 13 residues. CDR1 is GTSNPN, CDR2 SVGIG, per germline (reference sequence). The whole variable domain, remainder taken from reference TRBV30 and TRBJ1-2, is SQTIHQWPATLVQPVGSPLSLECTVEGTSNPNLYWYRQAAGRGLQLLFYSVGIGQISSEVPQNLSASRPQDRQFILSSKKLLLSDSGFYLCAWSGDLNYGYTFGSGTRLTVV.

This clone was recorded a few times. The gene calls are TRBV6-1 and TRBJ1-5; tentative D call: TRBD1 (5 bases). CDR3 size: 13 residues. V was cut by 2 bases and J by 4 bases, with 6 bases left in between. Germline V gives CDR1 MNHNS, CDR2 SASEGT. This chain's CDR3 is CASSEQGNQPQHF. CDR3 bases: TGTGCCAGCAGTGAACAGGGAAATCAGCCCCAGCATTTT.

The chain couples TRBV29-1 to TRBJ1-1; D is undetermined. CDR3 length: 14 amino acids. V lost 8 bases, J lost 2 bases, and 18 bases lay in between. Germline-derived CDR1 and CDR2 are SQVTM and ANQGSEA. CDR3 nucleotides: TGCAGCCCGGGGAGGGTCAAAGATAACACTGAAGCTTTCTTT. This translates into CSPGRVKDNTEAFF.

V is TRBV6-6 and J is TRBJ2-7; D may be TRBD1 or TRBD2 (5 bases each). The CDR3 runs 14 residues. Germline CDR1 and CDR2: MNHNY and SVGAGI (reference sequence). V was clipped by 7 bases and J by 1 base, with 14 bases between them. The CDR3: CASIGTVLSYEQYF. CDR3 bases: TGTGCCAGCATCGGGACCGTCCTGTCCTACGAGCAGTACTTC.

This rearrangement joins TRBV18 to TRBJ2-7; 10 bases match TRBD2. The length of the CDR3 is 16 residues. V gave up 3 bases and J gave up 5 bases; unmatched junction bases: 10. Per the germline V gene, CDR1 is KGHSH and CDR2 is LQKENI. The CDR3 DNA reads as TGTGCCAGCTCACCTCTCGCGATAGCGGGGGGAAACGAGCAGTACTTC. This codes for CASSPLAIAGGNEQYF.

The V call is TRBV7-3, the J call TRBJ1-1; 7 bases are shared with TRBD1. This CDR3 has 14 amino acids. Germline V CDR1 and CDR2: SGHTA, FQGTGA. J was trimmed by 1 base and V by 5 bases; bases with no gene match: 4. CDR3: CASSRGQANTEAFF. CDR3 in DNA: TGTGCCAGCAGCCGCGGACAGGCGAACACTGAAGCTTTCTTT.

The CDR3 nucleotides are TGTGCCAGCAGTTACGAAGGTCAGGAGGATACGCAGTATTTT. Amino acids: CASSYEGQEDTQYF. This chain joins TRBV6-5 and TRBJ2-3; D ambiguous. The length of the CDR3 is 14 residues. The germline V gene encodes CDR1 MNHEY and CDR2 SVGAGI. Trimming removed 2 bases at V and 6 bases at J, with 12 bases between.

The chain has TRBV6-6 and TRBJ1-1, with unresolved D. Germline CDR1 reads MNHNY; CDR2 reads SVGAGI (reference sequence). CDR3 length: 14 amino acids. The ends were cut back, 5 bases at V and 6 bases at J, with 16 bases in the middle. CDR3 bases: TGTGCCAGCAGTCGCCAGGACGTCCAATCTGAAGCTTTCTTT. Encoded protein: CASSRQDVQSEAFF.

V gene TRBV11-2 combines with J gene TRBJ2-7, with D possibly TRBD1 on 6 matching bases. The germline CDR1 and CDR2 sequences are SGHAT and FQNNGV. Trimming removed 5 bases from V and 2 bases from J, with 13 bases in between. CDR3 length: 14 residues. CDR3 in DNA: TGTGCCAGCAGCCTAGGACAGTGGACCTACGAGCAGTACTTC. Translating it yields CASSLGQWTYEQYF.

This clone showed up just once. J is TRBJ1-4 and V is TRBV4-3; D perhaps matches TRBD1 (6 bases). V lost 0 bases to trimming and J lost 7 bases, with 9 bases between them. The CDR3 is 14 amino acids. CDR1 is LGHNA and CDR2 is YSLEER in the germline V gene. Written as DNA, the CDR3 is TGCGCCAGCAGCCAAGAGGGGGCCGGTGAAAAACTGTTTTTT. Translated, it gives CASSQEGAGEKLFF.

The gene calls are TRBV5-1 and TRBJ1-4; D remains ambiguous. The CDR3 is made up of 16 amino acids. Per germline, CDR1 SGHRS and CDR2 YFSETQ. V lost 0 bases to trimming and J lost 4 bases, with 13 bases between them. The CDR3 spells CASSLGPYGVNEKLFF. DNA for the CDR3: TGCGCCAGCAGCTTGGGACCGTATGGGGTTAATGAAAAACTGTTTTTT.

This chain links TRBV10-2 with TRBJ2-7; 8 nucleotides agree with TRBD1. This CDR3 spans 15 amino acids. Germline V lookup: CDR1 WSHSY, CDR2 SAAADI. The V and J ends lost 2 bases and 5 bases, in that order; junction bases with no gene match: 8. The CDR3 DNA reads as TGCGCCAGCAGTGAGAGCTTGGACAGGGACCACGAGCAGTACTTC. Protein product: CASSESLDRDHEQYF.

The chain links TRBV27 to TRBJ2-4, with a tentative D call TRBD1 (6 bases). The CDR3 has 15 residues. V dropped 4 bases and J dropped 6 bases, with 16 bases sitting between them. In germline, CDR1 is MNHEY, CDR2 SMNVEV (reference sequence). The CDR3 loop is CASSSLDSQLNIQYF. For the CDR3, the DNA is TGTGCCAGCAGTTCGTTGGACAGCCAATTAAACATTCAGTACTTC.

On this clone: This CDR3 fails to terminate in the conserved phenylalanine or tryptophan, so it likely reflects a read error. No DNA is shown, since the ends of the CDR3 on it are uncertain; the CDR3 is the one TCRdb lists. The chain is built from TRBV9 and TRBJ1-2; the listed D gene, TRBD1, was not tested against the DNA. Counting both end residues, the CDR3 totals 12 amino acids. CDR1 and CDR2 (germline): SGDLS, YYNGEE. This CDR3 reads CASSDSLEQGAI.

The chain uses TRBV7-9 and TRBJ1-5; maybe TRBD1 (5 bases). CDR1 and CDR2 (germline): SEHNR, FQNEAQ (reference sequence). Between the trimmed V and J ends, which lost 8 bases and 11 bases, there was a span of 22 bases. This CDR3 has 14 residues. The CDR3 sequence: CASSREAGRIAQHF. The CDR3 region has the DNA TGTGCCAGCTCACGCGAGGCAGGGCGAATCGCCCAGCATTTT. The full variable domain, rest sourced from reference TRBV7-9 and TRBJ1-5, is DTGVSQNPRHKITKRGQNVTFRCDPISEHNRLYWYRQTLGQGPEFLTYFQNEAQLEKSRLLSDRFSAERPKGSFSTLEIQRTEQGDSAMYLCASSREAGRIAQHFGDGTRLSIL.

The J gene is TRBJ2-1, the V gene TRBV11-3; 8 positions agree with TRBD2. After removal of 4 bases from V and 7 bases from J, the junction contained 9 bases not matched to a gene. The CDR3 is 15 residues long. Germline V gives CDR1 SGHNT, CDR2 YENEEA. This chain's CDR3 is CASSYGGGRRNEQFF. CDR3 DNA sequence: TGTGCCAGCAGCTACGGCGGGGGGCGCAGGAATGAGCAGTTCTTC. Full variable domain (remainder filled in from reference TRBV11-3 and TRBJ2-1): EAGVVQSPRYKIIEKKQPVAFWCNPISGHNTLYWYLQNLGQGPELLIRYENEEAVDDSQLPKDRFSAERLKGVDSTLKIQPAELGDSAVYLCASSYGGGRRNEQFFGPGTRLTVL.

The CDR3 loop reads CASSQVRNSPLHF. The CDR3 DNA reads TGTGCCAGCAGCCAAGTCCGGAATTCACCCCTCCACTTT. V and J are TRBV14 and TRBJ1-6; no definite D call. V was trimmed by 1 base and J by 7 bases, leaving 5 bases between them. The CDR3 is 13 residues long. Germline V gives CDR1 SGHDN, CDR2 FVKESK.

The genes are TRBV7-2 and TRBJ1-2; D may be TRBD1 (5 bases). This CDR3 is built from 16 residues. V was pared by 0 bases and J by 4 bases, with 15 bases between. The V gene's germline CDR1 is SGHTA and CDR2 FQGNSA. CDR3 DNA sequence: TGTGCCAGCAGCTTAGCGACGGGGGGATTTAGCTATGGCTACACCTTC. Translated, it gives CASSLATGGFSYGYTF.

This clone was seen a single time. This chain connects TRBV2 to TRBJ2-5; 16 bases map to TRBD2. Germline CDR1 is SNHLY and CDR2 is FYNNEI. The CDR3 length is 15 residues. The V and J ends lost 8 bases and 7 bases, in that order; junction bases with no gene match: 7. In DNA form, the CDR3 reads TGTGCCAGCTCTGGGACTAGCGGGGGGGAGGGGACCCAGTACTTC. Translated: CASSGTSGGEGTQYF.

CDR3 amino acids: CASSLYPQTPGADTQYF. CDR3 coding DNA: TGTGCCAGCAGTTTATACCCCCAGACACCGGGCGCAGATACGCAGTATTTT. The gene calls are TRBV27 and TRBJ2-3; D is undetermined. Trimming took off 1 base at V and 4 bases at J, with 18 bases between the two ends. Germline V lookup: CDR1 MNHEY, CDR2 SMNVEV (reference sequence). This CDR3 is 17 amino acids long.

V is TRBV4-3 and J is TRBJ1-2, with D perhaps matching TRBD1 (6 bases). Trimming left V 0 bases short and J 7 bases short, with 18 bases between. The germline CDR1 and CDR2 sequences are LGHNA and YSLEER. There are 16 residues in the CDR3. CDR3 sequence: CASSQDESQGLGGYTF. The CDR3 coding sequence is TGCGCCAGCAGCCAAGACGAGAGCCAGGGGTTAGGTGGCTACACCTTC.

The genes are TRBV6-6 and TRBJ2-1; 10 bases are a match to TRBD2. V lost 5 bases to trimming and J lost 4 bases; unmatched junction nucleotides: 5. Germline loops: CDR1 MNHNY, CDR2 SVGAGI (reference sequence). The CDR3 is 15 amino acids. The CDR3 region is CASSERTSGYNEQFF. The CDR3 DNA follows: TGTGCCAGCAGTGAGCGGACTAGCGGATACAATGAGCAGTTCTTC.

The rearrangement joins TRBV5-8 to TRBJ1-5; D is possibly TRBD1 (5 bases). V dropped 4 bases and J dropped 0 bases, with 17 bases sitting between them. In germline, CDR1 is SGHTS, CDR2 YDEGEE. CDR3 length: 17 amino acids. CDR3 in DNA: TGTGCCAGCAGCGGTCGGCCCCCAGGGAATAGCAATCAGCCCCAGCATTTT. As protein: CASSGRPPGNSNQPQHF. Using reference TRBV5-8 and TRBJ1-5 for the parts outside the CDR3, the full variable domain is EAGVTQSPTHLIKTRGQQATLRCSPISGHTSVYWYQQALGLGLQFLLWYDEGEERNRGNFPPRFSGRQFPNYSSELNVNALELEDSALYLCASSGRPPGNSNQPQHFGDGTRLSIL.

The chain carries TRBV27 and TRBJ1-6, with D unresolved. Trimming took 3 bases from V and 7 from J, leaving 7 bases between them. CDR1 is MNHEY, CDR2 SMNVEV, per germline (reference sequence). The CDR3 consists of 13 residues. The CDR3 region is CASSFGLNSPLHF. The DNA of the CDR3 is TGTGCCAGCAGTTTTGGACTCAATTCACCCCTCCACTTT.

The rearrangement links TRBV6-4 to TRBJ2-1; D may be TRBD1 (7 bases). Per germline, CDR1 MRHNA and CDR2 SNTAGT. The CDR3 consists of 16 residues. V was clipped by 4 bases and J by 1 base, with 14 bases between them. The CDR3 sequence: CASSAEGAASYNEQFF. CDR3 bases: TGTGCCAGCAGTGCGGAGGGGGCCGCTTCCTACAATGAGCAGTTCTTC.